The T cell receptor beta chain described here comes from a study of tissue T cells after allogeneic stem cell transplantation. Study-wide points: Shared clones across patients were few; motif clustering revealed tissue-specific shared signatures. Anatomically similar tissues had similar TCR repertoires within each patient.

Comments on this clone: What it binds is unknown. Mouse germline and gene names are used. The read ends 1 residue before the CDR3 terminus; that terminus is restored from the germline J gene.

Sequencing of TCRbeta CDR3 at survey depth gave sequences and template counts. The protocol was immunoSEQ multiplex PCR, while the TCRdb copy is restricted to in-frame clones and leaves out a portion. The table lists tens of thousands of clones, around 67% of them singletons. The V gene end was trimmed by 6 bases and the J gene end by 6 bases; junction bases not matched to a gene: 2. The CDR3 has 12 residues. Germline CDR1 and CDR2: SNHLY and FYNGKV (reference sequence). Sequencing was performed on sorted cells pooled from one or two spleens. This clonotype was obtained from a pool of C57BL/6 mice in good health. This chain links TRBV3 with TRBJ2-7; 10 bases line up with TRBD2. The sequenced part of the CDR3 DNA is TGTGCCAGCAGGGACTGGGGGATTGAACAGTAC. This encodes CASRDWGIEQY. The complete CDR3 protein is CASRDWGIEQYF. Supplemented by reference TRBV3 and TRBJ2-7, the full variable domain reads GPKVLQIPSHQIIDMGQMVTLNCDPVSNHLYFYWYKQILGQQMEFLVNFYNGKVMEKSKLFKDQFSVERPDGSYFTLKIQPTALEDSAVYFCASRDWGIEQYFGPGTRLTVL.